This T cell receptor (beta chain) comes out of a study of cytomegalovirus exposure and HLA in healthy donors. Study observations and caveats: In the 120 validation repertoires, under 95% of cluster scores exceeded 0, per a later analysis. The majority of TCR sequences were rare, yet some public TCRs appeared in many donors. Cytomegalovirus status, reportedly, was diagnosed with high specificity and sensitivity by the classifier. Altogether, some 160 TCR beta chains were recorded as cytomegalovirus-associated.

Regarding this clone: What it binds is not known.

Data came from immunoSEQ multiplex PCR; TCRdb stores just in-frame clones and leaves some out. Altogether 200,000 to 250,000 clones are present, 75% to 90% being singletons, with the ten largest covering 5.5% to 7%. The sample consisted of PBMCs. The sequence was obtained from a young woman in good health and CMV-seronegative.

The CDR3 sequence is CATSREGDRPNTEAFF. The CDR3 bases are TGTGCCACCAGCAGAGAGGGCGACAGACCGAACACTGAAGCTTTCTTT. The chain couples TRBV15 to TRBJ1-1; D is perhaps TRBD1 (5 bases). V was pared by 0 bases and J by 1 base, with 12 bases between. The CDR3 totals 16 residues. The V gene's germline CDR1 is LNHNV and CDR2 YYDKDF (reference sequence).